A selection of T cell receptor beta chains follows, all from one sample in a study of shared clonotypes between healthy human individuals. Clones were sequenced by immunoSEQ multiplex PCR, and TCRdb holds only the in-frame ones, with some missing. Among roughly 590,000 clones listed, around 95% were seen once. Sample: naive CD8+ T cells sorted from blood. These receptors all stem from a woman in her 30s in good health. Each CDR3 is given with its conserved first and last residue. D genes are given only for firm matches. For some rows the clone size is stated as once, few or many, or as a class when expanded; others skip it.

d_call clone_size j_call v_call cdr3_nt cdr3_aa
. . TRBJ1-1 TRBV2 TGTGCCAGCAGTGACCTCCCCGGACACCAAAACACTGAAGCTTTCTTT CASSDLPGHQNTEAFF
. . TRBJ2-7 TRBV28 TGTGCTTGGCAGGGTGCAGATCGATCCTACGAGCAGTACTTC CAWQGADRSYEQYF
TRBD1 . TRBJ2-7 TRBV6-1 TGTGCCAGCGGGACACCTACAGGGGCGTACGACGAGCAGTACTTC CASGTPTGAYDEQYF
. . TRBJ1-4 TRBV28 TGTGCCAGCAGTTCGTTGATGAATCCATCAACTAATGAAAAACTGTTTTTT CASSSLMNPSTNEKLFF
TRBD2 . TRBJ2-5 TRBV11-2 TGTGCCAGCAGCTTACTAGCGGGAGTTTTGGAGACCCAGTACTTC CASSLLAGVLETQYF
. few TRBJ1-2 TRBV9 TGTGCCAGCAGCGTCTACAGAGACGGTCAGGGCTACACCTTC CASSVYRDGQGYTF
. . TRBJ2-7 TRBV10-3 TGTGCCAGTAAAGACAGTTCCTACGAGCAGTACTTC CASKDSSYEQYF
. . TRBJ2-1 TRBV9 TGTGCCAGCAGCCGCGGTAGCGGCTACAATGAGCAGTTCTTC CASSRGSGYNEQFF
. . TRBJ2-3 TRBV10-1 TGCGCCAGCAGTGACGGCGGGGCGACCACAGATACGCAGTATTTT CASSDGGATTDTQYF
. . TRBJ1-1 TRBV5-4 TGTGCCAGCAGCCATACCGGGTCTGCCACTGAAGCTTTCTTT CASSHTGSATEAFF
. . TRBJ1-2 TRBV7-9 TGTGCCAGCAGCTTAACGTGGTTGGGATATGGCTACACCTTC CASSLTWLGYGYTF
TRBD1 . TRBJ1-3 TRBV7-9 TGTGCCAGCAGCAGACAGGGGGAAGCTGGAAACACCATATATTTT CASSRQGEAGNTIYF
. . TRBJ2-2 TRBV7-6 TGTGCCAGCAGCTTCAGGGTTGGAACCGGGGAGCTGTTTTTT CASSFRVGTGELFF
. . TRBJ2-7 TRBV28 TGTGCCAGCAGTTTGGATGGCCACGAGCAGTACTTC CASSLDGHEQYF